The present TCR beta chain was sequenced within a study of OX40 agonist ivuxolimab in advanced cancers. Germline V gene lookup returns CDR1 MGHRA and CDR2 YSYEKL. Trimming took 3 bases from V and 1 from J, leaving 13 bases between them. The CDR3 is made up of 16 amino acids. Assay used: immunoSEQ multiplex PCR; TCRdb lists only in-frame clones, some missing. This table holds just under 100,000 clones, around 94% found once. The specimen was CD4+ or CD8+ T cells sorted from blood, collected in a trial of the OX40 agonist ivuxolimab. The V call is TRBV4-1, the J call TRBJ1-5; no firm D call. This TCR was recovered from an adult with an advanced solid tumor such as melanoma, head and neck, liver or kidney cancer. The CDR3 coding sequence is TGCGCCAGCAGCCAGGCCGCGGTAGGGAGCAATCAGCCCCAGCATTTT. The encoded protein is CASSQAAVGSNQPQHF.